Below, one T cell receptor beta chain is given with its context. The data originate from a study of OX40 agonist ivuxolimab in advanced cancers. Study-level background: Three patients got partial responses; one had hepatocellular carcinoma and two had cutaneous melanoma.

The investigators sampled blood at baseline, at cycle 4 day 1, and at cycle 7 day 1. Only in-frame clones appear in the TCRdb table, and some are missing; sequencing was by immunoSEQ multiplex PCR. This sample has around 100,000 clones, with 87% found just once. Looked up from germline, CDR1 is MRHNA and CDR2 is SNTAGT. The CDR3 is 13 amino acids. Trimming removed 6 bases at V and 0 bases at J, with 8 bases between. The sequence derives from an adult with an advanced solid tumor such as melanoma, head and neck, liver or kidney cancer. The rearrangement joins TRBV6-4 to TRBJ1-1; D not resolved. Sequencing was performed on CD4+ or CD8+ T cells sorted from blood, taken in a trial of the OX40 agonist ivuxolimab. CDR3 nucleotides: TGTGCCAGCAGCTCGGAGGTGAACACTGAAGCTTTCTTT. Residues: CASSSEVNTEAFF.